This T cell receptor (beta chain) comes out of a study of CD8+ T cells in alopecia areata. Study-level information: Treated patients took oral tofacitinib at 5 to 10 mg twice daily. For treated patients, severity scores reflected the percentage of scalp area affected. Study-wide findings and caveats: Amid tofacitinib therapy, many expanded lesional clones stayed present in scalp and blood. Lesional scalp exceeded normal scalp in clonality, especially in alopecia totalis/universalis.

Reverse transcribed after extraction, RNA yielded cDNA as the sequencing template. Only in-frame clones appear in the TCRdb table, and some are missing; sequencing was by immunoSEQ multiplex PCR. The data hold fewer than 350,000 clones, with 58% observed a single time. This clone was seen just once. Its cognate antigen is unknown. The treatment is: oral pan-JAK inhibitor, 5-10 mg twice daily. Looked up from germline, CDR1 is SGHDT and CDR2 is YYEEEE. Trimming at V came to 4 bases and at J to 1 base, leaving 9 bases not matched to a gene. The CDR3 is 17 residues long. The specimen was CD4+ T cells sorted from blood, collected at week 24, from a patient treated with tofacitinib. This chain links TRBV5-6 with TRBJ2-3; 10 bases align to TRBD1. This TCR was recovered from a human donor with alopecia areata. CDR3 in DNA: TGTGCCAGCAGCACCGGGACAGGGGTTTGGGGCACAGATACGCAGTATTTT. It encodes CASSTGTGVWGTDTQYF.